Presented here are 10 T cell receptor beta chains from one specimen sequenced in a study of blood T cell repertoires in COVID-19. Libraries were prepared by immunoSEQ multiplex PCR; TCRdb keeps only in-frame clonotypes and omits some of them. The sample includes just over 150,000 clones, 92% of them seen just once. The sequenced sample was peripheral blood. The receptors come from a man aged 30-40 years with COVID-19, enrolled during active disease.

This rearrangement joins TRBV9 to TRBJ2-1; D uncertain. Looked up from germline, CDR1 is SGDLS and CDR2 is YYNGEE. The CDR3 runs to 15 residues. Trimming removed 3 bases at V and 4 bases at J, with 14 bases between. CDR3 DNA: TGTGCCAGCAGCGCGACGGCCGAGGCGTACAATGAGCAGTTCTTC. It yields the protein CASSATAEAYNEQFF.

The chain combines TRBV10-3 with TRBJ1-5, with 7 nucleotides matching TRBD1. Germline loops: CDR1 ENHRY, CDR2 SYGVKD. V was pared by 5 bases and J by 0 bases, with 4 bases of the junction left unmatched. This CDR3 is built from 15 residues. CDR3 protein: CAISRTGDSNQPQHF. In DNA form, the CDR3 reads TGTGCCATCAGTAGGACAGGTGATAGCAATCAGCCCCAGCATTTT.

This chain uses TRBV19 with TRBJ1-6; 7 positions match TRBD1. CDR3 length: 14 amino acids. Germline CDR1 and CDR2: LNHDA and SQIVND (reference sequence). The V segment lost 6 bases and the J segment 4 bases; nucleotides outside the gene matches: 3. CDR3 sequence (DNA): TGTGCCAGTAGGATGGGACAGTATAATTCACCCCTCCACTTT. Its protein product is CASRMGQYNSPLHF.

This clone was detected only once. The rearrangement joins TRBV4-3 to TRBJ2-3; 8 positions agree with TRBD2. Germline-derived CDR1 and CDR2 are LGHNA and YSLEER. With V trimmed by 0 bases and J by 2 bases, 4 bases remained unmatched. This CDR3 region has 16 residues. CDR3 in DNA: TGCGCCAGCAGCCAAGAACCCGGGAGGGCCACAGATACGCAGTATTTT. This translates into CASSQEPGRATDTQYF.

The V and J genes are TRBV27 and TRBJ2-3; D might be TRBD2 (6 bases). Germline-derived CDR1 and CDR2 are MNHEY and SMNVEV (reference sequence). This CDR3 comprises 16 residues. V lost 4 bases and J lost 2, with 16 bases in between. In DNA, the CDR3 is TGTGCCAGCAGTTCCCCCGGGGGTTGGGTCACAGATACGCAGTATTTT. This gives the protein CASSSPGGWVTDTQYF.

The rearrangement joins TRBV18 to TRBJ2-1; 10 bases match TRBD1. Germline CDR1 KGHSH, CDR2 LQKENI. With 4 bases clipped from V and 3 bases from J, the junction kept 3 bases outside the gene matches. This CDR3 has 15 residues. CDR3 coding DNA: TGTGCCAGCTCACGCGGACAGGGGGGCTACAATGAGCAGTTCTTC. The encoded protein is CASSRGQGGYNEQFF.

CDR3 loop: CATSEPRGLHEKLFF. CDR3 nucleotides: TGTGCCACCAGTGAGCCTAGGGGGCTTCATGAAAAACTGTTTTTT. The chain recombines TRBV24-1 with TRBJ1-4, with 7 bases aligning to TRBD1. The CDR3 is made up of 15 amino acids. After removal of 4 bases from V and 6 bases from J, the junction contained 7 bases not matched to a gene. CDR1 KGHDR and CDR2 SFDVKD come from the germline V gene.

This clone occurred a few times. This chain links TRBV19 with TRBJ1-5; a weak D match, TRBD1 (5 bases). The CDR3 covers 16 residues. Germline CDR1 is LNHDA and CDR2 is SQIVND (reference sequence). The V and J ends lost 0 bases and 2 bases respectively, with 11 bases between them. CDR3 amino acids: CASSIEFTRGNQPQHF. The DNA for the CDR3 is TGTGCCAGTAGTATAGAATTTACCAGGGGCAATCAGCCCCAGCATTTT.

The CDR3 nucleotides read TGTGCCAGCAGCTCCAGACTAGCGGGCCAAGAGACCCAGTACTTC. Translating it yields CASSSRLAGQETQYF. The J gene is TRBJ2-5, the V gene TRBV9; 10 nucleotides align to TRBD2. V was clipped by 4 bases and J by 1 base; unmatched bases: 4. From germline, CDR1 is SGDLS and CDR2 YYNGEE. This CDR3 region has 15 residues.

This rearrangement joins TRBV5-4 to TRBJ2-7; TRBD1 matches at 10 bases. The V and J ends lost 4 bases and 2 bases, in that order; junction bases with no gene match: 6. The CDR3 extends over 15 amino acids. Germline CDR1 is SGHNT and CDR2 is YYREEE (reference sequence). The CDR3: CASSPRDRGTYEQYF. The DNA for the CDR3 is TGTGCCAGCAGCCCTCGGGACAGGGGTACCTACGAGCAGTACTTC.